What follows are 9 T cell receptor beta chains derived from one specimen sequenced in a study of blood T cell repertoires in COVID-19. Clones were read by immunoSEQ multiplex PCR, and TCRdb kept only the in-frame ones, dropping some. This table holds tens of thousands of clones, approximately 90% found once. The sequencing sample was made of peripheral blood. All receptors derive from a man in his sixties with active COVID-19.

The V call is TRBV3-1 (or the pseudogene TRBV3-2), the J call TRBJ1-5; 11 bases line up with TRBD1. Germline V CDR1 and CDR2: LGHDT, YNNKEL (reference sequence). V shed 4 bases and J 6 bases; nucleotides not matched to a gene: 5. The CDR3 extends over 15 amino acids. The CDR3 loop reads CASSLGTGGGQPQHF. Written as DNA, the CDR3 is TGTGCCAGCAGCCTGGGGACAGGGGGGGGTCAGCCCCAGCATTTT.

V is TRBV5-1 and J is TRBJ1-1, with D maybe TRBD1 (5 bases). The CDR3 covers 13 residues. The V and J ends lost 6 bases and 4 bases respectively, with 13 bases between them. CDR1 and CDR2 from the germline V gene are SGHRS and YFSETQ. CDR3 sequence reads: CASTPEGLTEAFF. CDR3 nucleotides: TGCGCCAGCACCCCGGAGGGACTCACTGAAGCTTTCTTT.

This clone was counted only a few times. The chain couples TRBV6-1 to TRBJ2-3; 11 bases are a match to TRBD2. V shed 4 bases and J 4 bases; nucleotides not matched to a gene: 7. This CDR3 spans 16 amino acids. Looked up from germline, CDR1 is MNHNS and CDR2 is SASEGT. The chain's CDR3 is CASSASIAGGSDTQYF. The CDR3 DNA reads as TGTGCCAGCAGTGCCTCCATAGCGGGGGGGTCAGATACGCAGTATTTT.

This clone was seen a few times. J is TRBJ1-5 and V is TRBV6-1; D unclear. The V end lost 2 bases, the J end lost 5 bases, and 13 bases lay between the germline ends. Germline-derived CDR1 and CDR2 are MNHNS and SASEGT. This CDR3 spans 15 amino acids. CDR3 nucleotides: TGTGCCAGCAGTGAATTAACGGGAGGGCATCAGCCCCAGCATTTT. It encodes CASSELTGGHQPQHF.

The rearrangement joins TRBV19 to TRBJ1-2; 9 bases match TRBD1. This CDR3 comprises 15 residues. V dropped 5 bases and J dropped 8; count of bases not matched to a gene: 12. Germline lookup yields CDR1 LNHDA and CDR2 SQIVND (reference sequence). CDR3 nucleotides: TGTGCCAGTAGTCCCCCAGGGGGGACAGGGAGGGGCTACACCTTC. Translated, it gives CASSPPGGTGRGYTF.

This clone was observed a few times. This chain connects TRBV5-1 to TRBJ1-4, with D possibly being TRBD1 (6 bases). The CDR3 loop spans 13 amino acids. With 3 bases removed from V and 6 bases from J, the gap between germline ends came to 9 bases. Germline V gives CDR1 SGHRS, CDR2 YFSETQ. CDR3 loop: CASSSGQDEKLFF. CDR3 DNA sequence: TGCGCCAGCAGCTCGGGACAAGATGAAAAACTGTTTTTT.

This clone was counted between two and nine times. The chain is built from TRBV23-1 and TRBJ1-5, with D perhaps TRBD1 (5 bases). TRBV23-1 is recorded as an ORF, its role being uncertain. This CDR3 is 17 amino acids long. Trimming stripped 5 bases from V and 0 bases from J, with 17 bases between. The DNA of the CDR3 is TGCGCCAGCAGTGGCCGTAGGAGGGGATATAGCAATCAGCCCCAGCATTTT. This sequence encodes CASSGRRRGYSNQPQHF.

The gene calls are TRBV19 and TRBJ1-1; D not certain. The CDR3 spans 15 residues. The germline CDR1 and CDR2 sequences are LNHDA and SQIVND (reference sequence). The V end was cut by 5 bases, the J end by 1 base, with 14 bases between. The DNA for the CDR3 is TGTGCCAGTAGTGTTAGCTATCACACGAACACTGAAGCTTTCTTT. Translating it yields CASSVSYHTNTEAFF.

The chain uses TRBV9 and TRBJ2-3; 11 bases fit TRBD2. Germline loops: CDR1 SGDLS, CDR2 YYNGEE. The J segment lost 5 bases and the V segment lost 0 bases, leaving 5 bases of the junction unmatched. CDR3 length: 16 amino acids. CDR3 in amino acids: CASSVDLAGGVDTQYF. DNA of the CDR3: TGTGCCAGCAGCGTAGATCTAGCGGGGGGAGTAGATACGCAGTATTTT.